A single sample is the source of the 28 T cell receptor beta chains below, sequenced in a study of shared clonotypes between healthy human individuals (dated by TCRdb to 2019 to 2021). The library was produced with the immunoSEQ multiplex PCR assay. Not all clones reach the TCRdb copy of this immuneACCESS table, which keeps in-frame sequences only. Checked studies attribute under half of the gap to unresolved V genes and leave the rest unexplained. Within this sample are about 120,000 clones, with 68% of them counted one time only. In total, the top ten clones hold 24% of the sample. What was sequenced was memory CD8+ T cells sorted from blood. The cell subset or site label of this sample denotes: CD45RO+ cells pooled with CCR7-negative TemRA cells. Source of these receptors: a woman in her 30s in good health.

The chain joins TRBV4-1 to TRBJ2-3, with D tentatively TRBD2 (6 bases). Trimming took off 1 base at V and 5 bases at J, with 22 bases between the two ends. Germline CDR1 MGHRA, CDR2 YSYEKL. CDR3 size: 18 residues. CDR3 DNA sequence: TGCGCCAGCAGCCAAGTACGTAGCGGCCCCTCGGGGCTAGATACGCAGTATTTT. Amino acid sequence: CASSQVRSGPSGLDTQYF.

The V call is TRBV29-1, the J call TRBJ2-5; 11 bases line up with TRBD2. CDR1 and CDR2 from the germline V gene are SQVTM and ANQGSEA. The CDR3 has 16 residues. V was clipped by 1 base and J by 1 base; unmatched bases: 5. CDR3 protein: CSVEGGTSGSQETQYF. DNA for the CDR3: TGCAGCGTTGAAGGCGGGACTAGCGGATCCCAAGAGACCCAGTACTTC.

In regard to this clone: A much larger clonotype is one base distant, so this may be a read error. The chain is built from TRBV5-1 and TRBJ2-1, with D unclear. The germline CDR1 and CDR2 sequences are SGHRS and YFSETQ. The CDR3 has 15 amino acids. CDR3 coding DNA: TGCGCCAGCAGATATTCGACGGGTTTGGGCAATGGGCAGTTCTTC. Protein sequence: CASRYSTGLGNGQFF.

The chain couples TRBV11-3 to TRBJ2-7; TRBD1 agrees at 8 bases. V gave up 1 base and J gave up 6 bases; unmatched junction bases: 8. The CDR3 runs 15 residues. From germline, CDR1 is SGHNT and CDR2 YENEEA. CDR3 amino acids: CASSLVRAGGIEQYF. CDR3 DNA: TGTGCCAGCAGCTTAGTGAGGGCAGGGGGCATCGAGCAGTACTTC.

The chain employs TRBV19 and TRBJ1-2; D is unresolved. The CDR3 sequence is 15 residues long. V was shortened by 7 bases and J by 3 bases, with 18 bases between the two germline ends. Germline CDR1 is LNHDA and CDR2 is SQIVND (reference sequence). CDR3: CASTSVVGNHYGYTF. CDR3 bases: TGTGCCAGTACGAGCGTGGTGGGAAACCACTATGGCTACACCTTC.

This clone turned up a few times. The rearrangement joins TRBV25-1 to TRBJ1-4; D is possibly TRBD1 (5 bases). Germline V gene lookup returns CDR1 MGHDK and CDR2 SYGVNS. The V end lost 5 bases, the J end lost 8 bases, and 15 bases lay between the germline ends. The CDR3 length is 14 residues. CDR3 in amino acids: CASSQGRGGEKLFF. The CDR3 DNA reads as TGTGCCAGCAGTCAGGGTAGGGGTGGAGAAAAACTGTTTTTT.

The chain carries TRBV10-3 and TRBJ2-2, with D tentatively TRBD2 (6 bases). V lost 3 bases to trimming and J lost 6 bases, with 17 bases between them. The CDR3 has 16 residues. The germline gives CDR1 ENHRY, CDR2 SYGVKD. CDR3 sequence: CAISDPFLTSSGELFF. The CDR3 DNA reads as TGTGCCATCAGTGACCCATTTTTAACTAGCTCCGGGGAGCTGTTTTTT.

The chain combines TRBV6-5 with TRBJ2-1; D is unclear. The CDR3 length is 14 residues. Germline-derived CDR1 and CDR2 are MNHEY and SVGAGI. CDR3 residues: CASARDTLSNEQFF. CDR3 bases: TGTGCTTCGGCCCGAGACACCTTATCCAATGAGCAGTTCTTC.

The chain is built from TRBV28 and TRBJ2-3, with 11 nucleotides matching TRBD2. Per germline, CDR1 MDHEN and CDR2 SYDVKM. Germline trimming cut 6 bases from V and 2 bases from J; bases unmatched to any gene: 4. This CDR3 region has 15 residues. This CDR3 reads CASSWGLAVTDTQYF. The CDR3 DNA reads as TGTGCCAGCAGCTGGGGACTAGCGGTCACAGATACGCAGTATTTT.

The chain combines TRBV7-9 with TRBJ2-2, with D maybe TRBD1 (6 bases). The germline V and J ends were trimmed by 7 bases and 2 bases, with 17 bases remaining between them. The CDR3 is 16 amino acids. From germline, CDR1 is SEHNR and CDR2 FQNEAQ (reference sequence). The CDR3 DNA is TGTGCCAGCAAATCGACGGGGACACCTAACACCGGGGAGCTGTTTTTT. This codes for CASKSTGTPNTGELFF.

The chain carries TRBV5-1 and TRBJ2-7; D gene ambiguous. V was clipped by 0 bases and J by 2 bases, with 9 bases between them. This CDR3 is 14 amino acids long. CDR1 and CDR2 (germline): SGHRS, YFSETQ. Here the CDR3 reads CASSLAGITYEQYF. In DNA, the CDR3 is TGCGCCAGCAGCTTGGCCGGCATCACCTACGAGCAGTACTTC. The whole variable domain, filled in from reference TRBV5-1 and TRBJ2-7, reads KAGVTQTPRYLIKTRGQQVTLSCSPISGHRSVSWYQQTPGQGLQFLFEYFSETQRNKGNFPGRFSGRQFSNSRSEMNVSTLELGDSALYLCASSLAGITYEQYFGPGTRLTVT.

This clone was seen a handful of times. The V and J genes are TRBV6-5 and TRBJ1-2; D is ambiguous. Germline CDR1 MNHEY, CDR2 SVGAGI. V was clipped by 4 bases and J by 0 bases, with 6 bases between them. This CDR3 is 13 amino acids long. The DNA of the CDR3 is TGTGCCAGCAGTTTCGAATCTAACTATGGCTACACCTTC. Translation gives CASSFESNYGYTF.

The rearrangement joins TRBV5-1 to TRBJ2-6; tentative D call: TRBD2 (6 bases). The CDR3 length is 16 residues. Deletions cut 4 bases from V and 1 base from J, with 12 bases between. Germline V gene data show CDR1 as SGHRS and CDR2 as YFSETQ. The CDR3 DNA follows: TGCGCCAGCAGCAGTGGTGGAGGGTCTGGGGCCAACGTCCTGACTTTC. It is translated as CASSSGGGSGANVLTF. Using reference TRBV5-1 and TRBJ2-6 for the parts outside the CDR3, the full variable domain is KAGVTQTPRYLIKTRGQQVTLSCSPISGHRSVSWYQQTPGQGLQFLFEYFSETQRNKGNFPGRFSGRQFSNSRSEMNVSTLELGDSALYLCASSSGGGSGANVLTFGAGSRLTVL.

The table lists this clone with many counts. The rearrangement links TRBV27 to TRBJ2-7; 7 bases align to TRBD1. Losses at the gene ends were 7 bases for V and 3 bases for J; bases not matched to a gene: 12. Germline loops: CDR1 MNHEY, CDR2 SMNVEV (reference sequence). The CDR3 runs 15 residues. CDR3 protein: CASNSLDRAIYEQYF. CDR3 nucleotides: TGTGCCAGCAACTCCCTTGACAGGGCAATCTACGAGCAGTACTTC.

The V call is TRBV29-1, the J call TRBJ2-5; D perhaps matches TRBD1 (5 bases). The J call may be in error: the DNA end matches TRBJ2-7 better. There are 12 residues in the CDR3. CDR1 SQVTM and CDR2 ANQGSEA come from the germline V gene. The CDR3 nucleotides read TGCAGCGTTGAGGGCAGGGCCTACGAGCAGTACTTC. Protein product: CSVEGRAYEQYF.

This clone was seen at least ten times. One junction end does not reproduce the germline sequence, and a read error may be involved. The J gene is TRBJ2-1, the V gene TRBV7-6; TRBD2 matches 10 bases. Germline-derived CDR1 and CDR2 are SGHVS and FNYEAQ. CDR3 length: 16 amino acids. The CDR3: CASSTGLADSSNEQFF. The CDR3 nucleotides read TGTGCCAGCAGCACCGGACTAGCGGATTCCTCCAATGAGCAGTTCTTC.

Many counts were recorded for this clone. The gene calls are TRBV30 and TRBJ2-5; D call uncertain. CDR1 is GTSNPN, CDR2 SVGIG, per germline (reference sequence). Trimming took 2 bases from V and 0 from J, leaving 7 bases between them. This CDR3 contains 13 residues. The CDR3 DNA reads TGTGCCTGGAGTAAGGAGTACCAAGAGACCCAGTACTTC. It codes for CAWSKEYQETQYF.

This clone showed up just once. This chain joins TRBV28 and TRBJ1-5; maybe TRBD1 (5 bases). V gave up 5 bases and J gave up 0 bases, with 23 bases separating them. CDR3 length: 19 amino acids. CDR1 and CDR2 from the germline V gene are MDHEN and SYDVKM. CDR3 region: CASSPRGVFGENSNQPQHF. DNA for the CDR3: TGTGCCAGCAGTCCGCGGGGGGTGTTCGGGGAAAATAGCAATCAGCCCCAGCATTTT.

The CDR3 region has the DNA TGTGCCACCAGCCCCGGGACAGGGTCCTACGAGCAGTACTTC. This codes for CATSPGTGSYEQYF. The J gene is TRBJ2-7, the V gene TRBV15; 9 nucleotides align to TRBD1. Germline CDR1 and CDR2: LNHNV and YYDKDF (reference sequence). The V segment lost 5 bases and the J segment 1 base; nucleotides outside the gene matches: 3. The CDR3 totals 14 residues. Complete variable domain (other parts from reference TRBV15 and TRBJ2-7): DAMVIQNPRYQVTQFGKPVTLSCSQTLNHNVMYWYQQKSSQAPKLLFHYYDKDFNNEADTPDNFQSRRPNTSFCFLDIRSPGLGDTAMYLCATSPGTGSYEQYFGPGTRLTVT.

The genes are TRBV19 and TRBJ2-7; TRBD2 might be the D (6 bases). The CDR3 is 13 residues long. Trimming left V 4 bases short and J 12 bases short, with 19 bases between. In germline, CDR1 is LNHDA, CDR2 SQIVND (reference sequence). This CDR3 reads CASSTGTPEPPYF. The DNA for the CDR3 is TGTGCCAGTAGTACTGGGACTCCAGAGCCTCCGTACTTC.

This chain connects TRBV6-5 to TRBJ2-7, with D possibly matching TRBD2 (6 bases). This CDR3 has 15 residues. Germline CDR1 is MNHEY and CDR2 is SVGAGI. Trimming removed 6 bases at V and 6 bases at J, with 21 bases between. CDR3 sequence (DNA): TGTGCCAGCAGCCCATCGCGGGGAGGTGAGTTCGAGCAGTACTTC. Translation: CASSPSRGGEFEQYF.

The rearrangement links TRBV15 to TRBJ1-2; 8 bases line up with TRBD1. V lost 2 bases, J lost 6 bases, and 2 bases stayed unmatched. This CDR3 contains 13 residues. Germline V gene sequence: CDR1 LNHNV, CDR2 YYDKDF (reference sequence). The CDR3 coding sequence is TGTGCCACCAGCAGATACAGGGGGAATGGCTACACCTTC. Its protein product is CATSRYRGNGYTF.

This clone was detected many times. This rearrangement joins TRBV13 to TRBJ1-1; TRBD1 is a possible D gene (5 bases). The CDR3 covers 15 residues. Trimming stripped 5 bases from V and 4 bases from J, with 17 bases between. The V gene's germline CDR1 is PRHDT and CDR2 FYEKMQ (reference sequence). The CDR3 sequence is CASSLEGHSATEAFF. CDR3 in DNA: TGTGCCAGCAGCCTCGAAGGACATTCTGCCACTGAAGCTTTCTTT.

The table lists this clone with many counts. J is TRBJ2-3 and V is TRBV27, with D uncertain. V lost 3 bases and J lost 1, with 11 bases in between. The V gene's germline CDR1 is MNHEY and CDR2 SMNVEV (reference sequence). This CDR3 comprises 15 residues. CDR3 loop: CASSFPTGGTDTQYF. The DNA of the CDR3 is TGTGCCAGCAGTTTCCCCACTGGGGGCACAGATACGCAGTATTTT.

The V call is TRBV25-1, the J call TRBJ2-7; tentatively, D is TRBD2 (5 bases). The V gene's germline CDR1 is MGHDK and CDR2 SYGVNS. Trimming took 4 bases from V and 5 from J, leaving 15 bases between them. This CDR3 spans 14 amino acids. Here the CDR3 DNA reads TGTGCCAGCAGTGCTCTGGGAGCTGAGAACGAGCAGTACTTC. Translated, it gives CASSALGAENEQYF.

Note on this clone: A much more abundant neighbour one base away suggests this may be a read error. The chain couples TRBV25-1 to TRBJ2-7; D not resolved. V was cut by 10 bases and J by 0 bases, with 22 bases left in between. Germline values: CDR1 MGHDK, CDR2 SYGVNS. The CDR3 has 16 amino acids. The CDR3 coding sequence is TGTGCCAACGCCTCCTCCCTCGGACCGAGCTCCTACGAGCAGTACTTC. This translates into CANASSLGPSSYEQYF.

V gene TRBV25-1 combines with J gene TRBJ2-1, with 8 positions matching TRBD2. The CDR3 contains 15 residues. Germline V gene data show CDR1 as MGHDK and CDR2 as SYGVNS. J gave up 4 bases and V 4 bases, and 6 bases lay outside the gene matches. This CDR3 reads CASSGPGGPYNEQFF. The CDR3 region has the DNA TGTGCCAGCAGTGGACCGGGAGGGCCTTACAATGAGCAGTTCTTC.

This rearrangement joins TRBV7-8 to TRBJ1-2; D remains ambiguous. V was clipped by 1 base and J by 4 bases, with 16 bases between them. The CDR3 loop spans 16 amino acids. The germline V gene encodes CDR1 SGHVS and CDR2 FQNEAQ. CDR3: CASSLGEPGRSYGYTF. CDR3 nucleotides: TGTGCCAGCAGCTTAGGGGAGCCAGGCCGTAGCTATGGCTACACCTTC.